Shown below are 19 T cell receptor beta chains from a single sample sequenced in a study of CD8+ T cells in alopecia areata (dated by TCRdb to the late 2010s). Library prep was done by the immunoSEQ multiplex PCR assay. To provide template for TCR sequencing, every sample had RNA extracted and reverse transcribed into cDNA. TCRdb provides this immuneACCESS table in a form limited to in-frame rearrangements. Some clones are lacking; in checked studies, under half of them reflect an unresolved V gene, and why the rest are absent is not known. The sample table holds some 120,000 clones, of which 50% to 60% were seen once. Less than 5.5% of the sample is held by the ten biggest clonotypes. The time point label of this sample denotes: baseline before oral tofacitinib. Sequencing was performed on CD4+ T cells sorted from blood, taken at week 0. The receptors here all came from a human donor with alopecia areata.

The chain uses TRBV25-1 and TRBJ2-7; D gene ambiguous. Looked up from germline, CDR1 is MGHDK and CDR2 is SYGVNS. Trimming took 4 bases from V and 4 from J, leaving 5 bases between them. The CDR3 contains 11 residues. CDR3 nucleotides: TGTGCCAGCAGTGGGGGTTACGAGCAGTACTTC. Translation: CASSGGYEQYF.

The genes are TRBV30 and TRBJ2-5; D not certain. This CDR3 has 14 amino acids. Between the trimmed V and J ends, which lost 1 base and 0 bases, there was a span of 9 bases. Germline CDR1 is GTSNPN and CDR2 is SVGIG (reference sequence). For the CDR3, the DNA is TGTGCCTGGAGTGAACAGCCCTACCAAGAGACCCAGTACTTC. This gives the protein CAWSEQPYQETQYF.

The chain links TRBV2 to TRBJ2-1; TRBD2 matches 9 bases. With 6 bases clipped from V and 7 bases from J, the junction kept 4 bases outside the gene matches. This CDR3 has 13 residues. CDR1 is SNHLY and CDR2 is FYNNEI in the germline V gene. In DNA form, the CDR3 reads TGTGCCAGCAGCCTAGCGGGATGGAATGAGCAGTTCTTC. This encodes CASSLAGWNEQFF.

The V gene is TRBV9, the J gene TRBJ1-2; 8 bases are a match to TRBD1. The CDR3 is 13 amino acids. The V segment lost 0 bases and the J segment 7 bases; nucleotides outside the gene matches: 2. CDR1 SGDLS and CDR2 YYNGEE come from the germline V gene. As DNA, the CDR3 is TGTGCCAGCAGCGTAGAACAGGGGGGTGGCTACACCTTC. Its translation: CASSVEQGGGYTF.

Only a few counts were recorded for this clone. CDR3 residues: CASSPGLATGELFF. Written as DNA, the CDR3 is TGTGCCAGCAGCCCGGGACTAGCCACCGGGGAGCTGTTTTTT. The rearrangement links TRBV7-2 to TRBJ2-2, with TRBD2 matching over 9 bases. The V gene's germline CDR1 is SGHTA and CDR2 FQGNSA. This CDR3 spans 14 amino acids. V trimming: 5 bases; J trimming: 4 bases; junction bases outside the gene matches: 2.

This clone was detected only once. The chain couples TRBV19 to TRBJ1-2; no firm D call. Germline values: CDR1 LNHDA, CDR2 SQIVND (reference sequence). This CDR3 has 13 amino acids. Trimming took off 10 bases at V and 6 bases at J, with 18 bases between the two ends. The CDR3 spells CATLTLWGDGYTF. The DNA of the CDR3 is TGTGCCACCTTGACCCTCTGGGGAGATGGCTACACCTTC. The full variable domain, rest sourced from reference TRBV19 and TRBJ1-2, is DGGITQSPKYLFRKEGQNVTLSCEQNLNHDAMYWYRQDPGQGLRLIYYSQIVNDFQKGDIAEGYSVSREKKESFPLTVTSAQKNPTAFYLCATLTLWGDGYTFGSGTRLTVV.

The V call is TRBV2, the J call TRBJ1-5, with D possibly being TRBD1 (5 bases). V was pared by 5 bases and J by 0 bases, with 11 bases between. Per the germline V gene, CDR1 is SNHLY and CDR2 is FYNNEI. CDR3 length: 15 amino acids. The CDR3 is CASSRDSYSNQPQHF. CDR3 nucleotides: TGTGCCAGCAGTAGGGACTCTTATAGCAATCAGCCCCAGCATTTT.

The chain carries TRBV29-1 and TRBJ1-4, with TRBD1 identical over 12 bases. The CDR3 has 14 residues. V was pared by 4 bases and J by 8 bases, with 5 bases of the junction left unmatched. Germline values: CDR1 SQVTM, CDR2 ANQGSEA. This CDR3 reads CSVATGTGGEKLFF. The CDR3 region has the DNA TGCAGCGTTGCGACAGGGACAGGGGGCGAAAAACTGTTTTTT. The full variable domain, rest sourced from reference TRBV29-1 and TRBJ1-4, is SAVISQKPSRDICQRGTSLTIQCQVDSQVTMMFWYRQQPGQSLTLIATANQGSEATYESGFVIDKFPISRPNLTFSTLTVSNMSPEDSSIYLCSVATGTGGEKLFFGSGTQLSVL.

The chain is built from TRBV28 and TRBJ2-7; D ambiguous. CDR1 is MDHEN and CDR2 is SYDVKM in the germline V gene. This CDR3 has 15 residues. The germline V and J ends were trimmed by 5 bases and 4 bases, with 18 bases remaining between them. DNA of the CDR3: TGTGCCAGCAGTCCCTTACATTTAATCCGGTACGAGCAGTACTTC. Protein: CASSPLHLIRYEQYF.

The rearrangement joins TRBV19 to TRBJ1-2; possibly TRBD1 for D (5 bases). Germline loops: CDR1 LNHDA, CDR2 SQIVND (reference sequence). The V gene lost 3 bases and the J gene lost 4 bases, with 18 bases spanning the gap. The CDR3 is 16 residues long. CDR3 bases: TGTGCCAGTAGTATCGGGGACGAGCAGGGTGCCTATGGCTACACCTTC. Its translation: CASSIGDEQGAYGYTF.

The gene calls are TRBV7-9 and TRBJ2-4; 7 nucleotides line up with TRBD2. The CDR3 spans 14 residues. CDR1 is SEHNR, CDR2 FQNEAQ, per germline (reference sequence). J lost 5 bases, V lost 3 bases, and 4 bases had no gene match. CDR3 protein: CASSLGGIENIQYF. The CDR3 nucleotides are TGTGCCAGCAGCTTGGGGGGGATAGAAAACATTCAGTACTTC.

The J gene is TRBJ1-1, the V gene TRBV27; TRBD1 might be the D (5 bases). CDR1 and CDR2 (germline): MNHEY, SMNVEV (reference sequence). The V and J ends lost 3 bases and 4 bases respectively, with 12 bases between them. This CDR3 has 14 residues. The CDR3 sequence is CASSFRRETTEAFF. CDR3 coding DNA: TGTGCCAGCAGTTTCCGCAGGGAAACCACTGAAGCTTTCTTT.

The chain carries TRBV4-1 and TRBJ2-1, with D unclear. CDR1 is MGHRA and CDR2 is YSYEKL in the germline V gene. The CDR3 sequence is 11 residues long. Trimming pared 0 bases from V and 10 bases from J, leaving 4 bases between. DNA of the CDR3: TGCGCCAGCAGCCAAGACTGGGAGCAGTTCTTC. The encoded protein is CASSQDWEQFF.

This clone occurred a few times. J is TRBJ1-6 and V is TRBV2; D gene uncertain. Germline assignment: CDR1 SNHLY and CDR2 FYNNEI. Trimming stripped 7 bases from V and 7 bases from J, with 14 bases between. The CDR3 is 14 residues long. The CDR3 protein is CASNLLGTNSPLHF. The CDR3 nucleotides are TGTGCCAGCAATCTTCTGGGTACGAATTCACCCCTCCACTTT.

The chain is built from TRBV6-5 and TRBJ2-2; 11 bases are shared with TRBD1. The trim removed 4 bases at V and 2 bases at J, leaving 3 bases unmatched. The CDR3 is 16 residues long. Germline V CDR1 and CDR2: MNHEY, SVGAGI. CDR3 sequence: CASSWDRGINTGELFF. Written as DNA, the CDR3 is TGTGCCAGCAGTTGGGACAGGGGGATTAACACCGGGGAGCTGTTTTTT.

This CDR3 reads CASSLQQGAGYGYTF. For the CDR3, the DNA is TGCGCCAGCAGCTTGCAACAGGGGGCAGGCTATGGCTACACCTTC. This rearrangement joins TRBV5-1 to TRBJ1-2, with 9 positions matching TRBD1. The CDR3 has 15 residues. Trimming at V came to 1 base and at J to 4 bases, leaving 5 bases not matched to a gene. CDR1 SGHRS and CDR2 YFSETQ come from the germline V gene. Full variable domain (rest looked up from reference TRBV5-1 and TRBJ1-2): KAGVTQTPRYLIKTRGQQVTLSCSPISGHRSVSWYQQTPGQGLQFLFEYFSETQRNKGNFPGRFSGRQFSNSRSEMNVSTLELGDSALYLCASSLQQGAGYGYTFGSGTRLTVV.

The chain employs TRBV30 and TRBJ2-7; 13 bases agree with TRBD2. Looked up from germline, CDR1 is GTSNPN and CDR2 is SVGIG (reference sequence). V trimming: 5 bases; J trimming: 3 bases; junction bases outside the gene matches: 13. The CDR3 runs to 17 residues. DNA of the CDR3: TGTGCCTGGGACCCCGGACTAGCGGGAGACACCTTCTACGAGCAGTACTTC. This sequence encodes CAWDPGLAGDTFYEQYF. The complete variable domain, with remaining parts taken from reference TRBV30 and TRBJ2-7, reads SQTIHQWPATLVQPVGSPLSLECTVEGTSNPNLYWYRQAAGRGLQLLFYSVGIGQISSEVPQNLSASRPQDRQFILSSKKLLLSDSGFYLCAWDPGLAGDTFYEQYFGPGTRLTVT.

The CDR3 DNA follows: TGCGCCAGCAGCTTGGGGCAGCGCTATGGCTACACCTTC. The encoded protein is CASSLGQRYGYTF. The rearrangement joins TRBV5-1 to TRBJ1-2; D remains ambiguous. Germline V gene sequence: CDR1 SGHRS, CDR2 YFSETQ. This CDR3 spans 13 amino acids. Trimming took off 0 bases at V and 4 bases at J, with 7 bases between the two ends.

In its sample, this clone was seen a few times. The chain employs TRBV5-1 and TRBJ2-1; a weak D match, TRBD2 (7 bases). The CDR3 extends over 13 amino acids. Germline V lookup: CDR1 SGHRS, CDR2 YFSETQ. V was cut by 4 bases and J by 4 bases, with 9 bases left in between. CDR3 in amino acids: CASSGRGYNEQFF. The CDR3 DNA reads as TGCGCCAGCAGCGGGAGGGGGTACAATGAGCAGTTCTTC. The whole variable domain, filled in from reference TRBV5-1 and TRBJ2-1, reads KAGVTQTPRYLIKTRGQQVTLSCSPISGHRSVSWYQQTPGQGLQFLFEYFSETQRNKGNFPGRFSGRQFSNSRSEMNVSTLELGDSALYLCASSGRGYNEQFFGPGTRLTVL.